This note documents a single T cell receptor beta chain sequence. Extracted RNA was reverse transcribed, and the resulting cDNA served as sequencing template. TCRdb keeps only in-frame clones here, not all; method: immunoSEQ multiplex PCR. The sample shows approximately 170,000 clones, 55% to 75% of them seen only once. The data belong to a study of CD8+ T cells in alopecia areata. Treatment indicated: oral pan-JAK inhibitor, 5-10 mg twice daily. The sample consisted of CD4+ T cells sorted from blood, taken at week 24, from a patient treated with tofacitinib. The sequence derives from a human donor with alopecia areata.

The CDR3 sequence is CAWSVGTGGQPQHF. DNA for the CDR3: TGTGCCTGGAGTGTTGGTACAGGGGGTCAGCCCCAGCATTTT. The chain uses TRBV30 and TRBJ1-5, with 8 bases identical to TRBD1. Germline-derived CDR1 and CDR2 are GTSNPN and SVGIG (reference sequence). The CDR3 covers 14 residues. The ends lost 0 bases at V and 6 bases at J; junction bases unmatched: 4. Variable domain in full (rest from reference TRBV30 and TRBJ1-5): SQTIHQWPATLVQPVGSPLSLECTVEGTSNPNLYWYRQAAGRGLQLLFYSVGIGQISSEVPQNLSASRPQDRQFILSSKKLLLSDSGFYLCAWSVGTGGQPQHFGDGTRLSIL.